The clone carrying this T cell receptor beta chain was seen a few times. Only in-frame clones appear in the TCRdb table, and some are missing; sequencing was by immunoSEQ multiplex PCR. The table includes 120,000 or so clones, about 90% detected once. The CDR3 is made up of 15 amino acids. J was trimmed by 6 bases and V by 6 bases; bases with no gene match: 10. Germline V gene data show CDR1 as MNHEY and CDR2 as SVGAGI. This record comes from a study of control samples from healthy donors and cancer patients. The sequenced material came from blood. The clonotype was recovered from a man in his sixties in good health. The chain combines TRBV6-5 with TRBJ1-4; 7 bases line up with TRBD1. DNA of the CDR3: TGTGCCAGCAGCCGTGCAACCGGGACAGATGAAAAACTGTTTTTT. This translates into CASSRATGTDEKLFF.